This T cell receptor beta chain is from a study of vaccination effects on CD4 cells after COVID-19. The V and J ends lost 4 bases and 3 bases, in that order; junction bases with no gene match: 11. Germline V gene lookup returns CDR1 SGDLS and CDR2 YYNGEE. This CDR3 has 16 residues. Concerning this clone itself: Its matching antigen is unknown.

Viral peptide pools were used in the ViraFEST assay to expand antigen-specific CD4+ T cells, and sequencing came afterward. On day 10 of culture, CD4+ T cells were separated out. Of the BNT162b2 and mRNA-1273 vaccines, participants received two doses of one or the other. The assay was immunoSEQ multiplex PCR, and TCRdb's table has in-frame clones only and misses some. This sample carries roughly 34,000 clones, roughly four fifths of them seen once, and the ten largest clones take about 1.4%. The receptor's source is a human donor who received a COVID-19 vaccine. Some clones in this sample may be carry-over from other donors' samples. The material was CD4+ T cells from PBMCs cultured with HCoV-NL63 spike peptides, obtained after COVID-19 vaccination. The chain uses TRBV9 and TRBJ1-2; 8 nucleotides match TRBD1. DNA of the CDR3: TGTGCCAGCAGCTCCCGAGGACAGGGTATCGACTATGGCTACACCTTC. Translation: CASSSRGQGIDYGYTF.